This T cell receptor (beta chain) originates from a study of monozygotic twins with inflammatory bowel disease. This CDR3 is 14 amino acids long. Overall study results and limits: Among IBD patients, fewer clonotypes were shared with others than among healthy twins, especially with disease activity. Concordant and discordant twins showed no difference in repertoire similarity, possibly from limited power. Support was absent for any single strong signal or clonotype linked to IBD.

Turning to this clonotype: Antigen unknown.

Researchers ran eight separate cDNA reactions for each sample. Reprocessing the 5' RACE reads, TCRdb reports a single entry for every CDR3 protein and omits DNA. This sample's table reports over 150,000 distinct CDR3 sequences. Sequencing used blood. The receptor was derived from a human donor with ulcerative colitis or Crohn's disease, or a healthy co-twin of an affected twin (not recorded which). The gene calls are TRBV12-3 or TRBV12-4 and TRBJ2-7. CDR3 amino acids: CASSFRRLSGEQYF.